A selection of T cell receptor beta chains follows, all from one sample in a study of memory CD4+ T cells and cytomegalovirus serostatus. Sequenced by immunoSEQ multiplex PCR; TCRdb stores in-frame clones only, minus some. The table records approximately 51,000 clones, roughly 80% of them present only once. Sequenced input: memory CD4+ T cells from blood. All receptors derive from an adult in good health and CMV-seropositive. Both conserved end residues are part of each CDR3. Fields, in order: clone size, D gene, J gene, V gene, CDR3 DNA, CDR3 protein. A D gene is named only where the DNA matches it firmly. A row's size may be missing; if present it is once, few, many or a size class.

abundance: NA
d_gene: NA
j_gene: TRBJ1-2
v_gene: TRBV5-1
CDR3nt: TGCGCCAGCAGCTTGGCTCTAGGGAACTATGGCTACACCTTC
CDR3aa: CASSLALGNYGYTF

abundance: few
d_gene: TRBD1
j_gene: TRBJ2-7
v_gene: TRBV6-5
CDR3nt: TGTGCCAGCAGCTCACAGGGGGCCGGTTACGAGCAGTACTTC
CDR3aa: CASSSQGAGYEQYF

abundance: few
d_gene: NA
j_gene: TRBJ1-1
v_gene: TRBV25-1
CDR3nt: TGTGCCAGCAGTGAACCGGACAGTGAAGCTTTCTTT
CDR3aa: CASSEPDSEAFF

abundance: few
d_gene: NA
j_gene: TRBJ1-2
v_gene: TRBV6-5
CDR3nt: TGTGCCAGCAGTTACTCCTCAGGCCGTAACTATGGCTACACCTTC
CDR3aa: CASSYSSGRNYGYTF

abundance: few
d_gene: NA
j_gene: TRBJ1-6
v_gene: TRBV2
CDR3nt: TGTGCCAGCAGACAGGACTATAATTCACCCCTCCACTTT
CDR3aa: CASRQDYNSPLHF

abundance: NA
d_gene: NA
j_gene: TRBJ1-5
v_gene: TRBV27
CDR3nt: TGTGCCAGCAGTTTCTCCCGTGGGGGGGGGTATAGCAATCAGCCCCAGCATTTT
CDR3aa: CASSFSRGGGYSNQPQHF

abundance: NA
d_gene: NA
j_gene: TRBJ2-7
v_gene: TRBV5-4
CDR3nt: TGTGCCAGCAGCTTGGAGGTGAGCACGGCCGAGCAGTACTTC
CDR3aa: CASSLEVSTAEQYF

abundance: few
d_gene: NA
j_gene: TRBJ1-2
v_gene: TRBV15
CDR3nt: TGTGCCACCAGCAGAGATCGGACGGCCTATGGCTACACCTTC
CDR3aa: CATSRDRTAYGYTF

abundance: NA
d_gene: TRBD1
j_gene: TRBJ2-7
v_gene: TRBV5-1
CDR3nt: TGCGCCAGCACCCCGGTCCCGGGACAGGGGACCGAGCAGTACTTC
CDR3aa: CASTPVPGQGTEQYF

abundance: NA
d_gene: NA
j_gene: TRBJ2-1
v_gene: TRBV11-1
CDR3nt: TGTGCCAGCACCGACTACAATGAGCAGTTCTTC
CDR3aa: CASTDYNEQFF

abundance: NA
d_gene: NA
j_gene: TRBJ2-1
v_gene: TRBV2
CDR3nt: TGTGCCAGCGCTAGGGGGAGTTTGTACAATGAGCAGTTCTTC
CDR3aa: CASARGSLYNEQFF

abundance: NA
d_gene: NA
j_gene: TRBJ2-7
v_gene: TRBV7-8
CDR3nt: TGTGCCAGCAGCTTAGCTCACGTCCACCACGAGCAGTACTTC
CDR3aa: CASSLAHVHHEQYF